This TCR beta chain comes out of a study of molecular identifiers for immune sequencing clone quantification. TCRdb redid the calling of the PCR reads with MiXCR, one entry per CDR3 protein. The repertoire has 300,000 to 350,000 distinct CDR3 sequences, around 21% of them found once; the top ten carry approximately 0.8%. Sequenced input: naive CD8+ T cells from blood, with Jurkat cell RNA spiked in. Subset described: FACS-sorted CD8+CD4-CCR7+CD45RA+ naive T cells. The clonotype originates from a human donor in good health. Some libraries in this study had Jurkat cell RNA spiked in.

CDR3 nucleotides: TGCGCCAGCAGCCAAGTGTCCGGGTTTCGAGAGACCCAGTACTTC. This translates into CASSQVSGFRETQYF. The chain has TRBV4-1 and TRBJ2-5, with D hard to call. This CDR3 is built from 15 residues. Deletions cut 1 base from V and 4 bases from J, with 13 bases between. Germline V lookup: CDR1 MGHRA, CDR2 YSYEKL.